What follows are 29 T cell receptor beta chains derived from one specimen sequenced in a study of OX40 agonist ivuxolimab in advanced cancers. Profiling relied on immunoSEQ multiplex PCR, and the TCRdb table lists in-frame clones only, not all of them. The sample has 20,000 to 25,000 clones; 84% are singletons. This sample comprised CD4+ or CD8+ T cells sorted from blood, obtained in a trial of the OX40 agonist ivuxolimab. The receptors shown here come from an adult with an advanced solid tumor such as melanoma, head and neck, liver or kidney cancer.

CDR3 loop: CASSLSQGLEAFF. The CDR3 DNA reads as TGTGCCAGCAGCTTATCGCAGGGGCTTGAAGCTTTCTTT. V gene TRBV11-3 combines with J gene TRBJ1-1; TRBD1 is a possible D gene (6 bases). The V gene's germline CDR1 is SGHNT and CDR2 YENEEA. Trimming removed 2 bases at V and 7 bases at J, with 11 bases between. The CDR3 runs to 13 residues.

The chain combines TRBV5-1 with TRBJ2-3; TRBD1 might be the D (5 bases). The CDR3 totals 15 residues. CDR1 is SGHRS and CDR2 is YFSETQ in the germline V gene. V was shortened by 0 bases and J by 1 base, with 9 bases between the two germline ends. The DNA of the CDR3 is TGCGCCAGCAGCTTGGAGGTGGGGCGCACAGATACGCAGTATTTT. Translation gives CASSLEVGRTDTQYF.

The chain couples TRBV2 to TRBJ2-2, with D maybe TRBD2 (5 bases). V lost 7 bases, J lost 0 bases, and 12 bases lay in between. Per the germline V gene, CDR1 is SNHLY and CDR2 is FYNNEI. The CDR3 is 15 amino acids. CDR3 loop: CASNPRTSNTGELFF. CDR3 nucleotide sequence: TGTGCCAGCAATCCGAGGACTTCGAACACCGGGGAGCTGTTTTTT.

This sequence joins TRBV5-6 and TRBJ1-1; 10 bases are shared with TRBD1. CDR3 length equals 15 residues. V gave up 3 bases and J gave up 3 bases; unmatched junction bases: 5. From germline, CDR1 is SGHDT and CDR2 YYEEEE. This CDR3 reads CASSWGDRGDTEAFF. CDR3 nucleotides: TGTGCCAGCAGCTGGGGGGACAGGGGAGACACTGAAGCTTTCTTT.

The chain employs TRBV19 and TRBJ1-1; TRBD1 might be the D (5 bases). CDR3 length equals 15 residues. Germline assignment: CDR1 LNHDA and CDR2 SQIVND (reference sequence). Trimming took 1 base from V and 5 from J, leaving 14 bases between them. CDR3 nucleotide sequence: TGTGCCAGTAGTATAGTCCCGACGGGACGGACTGAAGCTTTCTTT. Translating gives CASSIVPTGRTEAFF.

This rearrangement joins TRBV19 to TRBJ1-3, with D possibly matching TRBD1 (6 bases). V lost 9 bases to trimming and J lost 0 bases, with 9 bases between them. The CDR3 length is 13 residues. The V gene's germline CDR1 is LNHDA and CDR2 SQIVND (reference sequence). CDR3 DNA: TGTGCCAGCACAGGGACCTCTGGAAACACCATATATTTT. Translation gives CASTGTSGNTIYF.

The V gene is TRBV6-6, the J gene TRBJ1-1; D gene ambiguous. The germline V and J ends were trimmed by 0 bases and 5 bases, with 1 base remaining between them. The CDR3 extends over 11 amino acids. Germline V lookup: CDR1 MNHNY, CDR2 SVGAGI (reference sequence). CDR3 amino acids: CASSYSTEAFF. The CDR3 DNA reads TGTGCCAGCAGTTACTCGACTGAAGCTTTCTTT.

The V gene is TRBV30, the J gene TRBJ2-7, with unresolved D. The CDR3 has 12 residues. V gave up 4 bases and J gave up 4 bases, with 11 bases separating them. Germline CDR1 GTSNPN, CDR2 SVGIG (reference sequence). The CDR3 protein is CAWTPTGYEQYF. DNA of the CDR3: TGTGCCTGGACTCCGACCGGGTACGAGCAGTACTTC.

This sequence joins TRBV7-8 and TRBJ1-1; 8 positions agree with TRBD1. The length of the CDR3 is 14 residues. Trimming took 1 base from V and 5 from J; bases not matched to a gene: 3. The germline CDR1 and CDR2 sequences are SGHVS and FQNEAQ. DNA for the CDR3: TGTGCCAGCAGCTTAGACAGGGGGAGAACTGAAGCTTTCTTT. Amino acid sequence: CASSLDRGRTEAFF.

CDR3 bases: TGTGCCAGCAGTTTATGGTGGGGAAACACCATATATTTT. Translation: CASSLWWGNTIYF. The gene calls are TRBV28 and TRBJ1-3; D call uncertain. This CDR3 has 13 amino acids. Trimming left V 0 bases short and J 4 bases short, with 4 bases between. Germline V gives CDR1 MDHEN, CDR2 SYDVKM.

The chain carries TRBV15 and TRBJ1-6; D might be TRBD1 (5 bases). This CDR3 region has 16 residues. The V and J ends lost 0 bases and 7 bases respectively, with 13 bases between them. Germline CDR1 LNHNV, CDR2 YYDKDF (reference sequence). The CDR3 sequence: CATSRDIDSLNSPLHF. In nucleotides, the CDR3 is TGTGCCACCAGCAGAGATATCGACAGCCTGAATTCACCCCTCCACTTT. The variable domain in full, with the rest retrieved from reference TRBV15 and TRBJ1-6, is DAMVIQNPRYQVTQFGKPVTLSCSQTLNHNVMYWYQQKSSQAPKLLFHYYDKDFNNEADTPDNFQSRRPNTSFCFLDIRSPGLGDTAMYLCATSRDIDSLNSPLHFGNGTRLTVT.

The V call is TRBV6-6, the J call TRBJ1-5; 7 bases line up with TRBD1. CDR1 MNHNY and CDR2 SVGAGI come from the germline V gene (reference sequence). Losses at the gene ends were 4 bases for V and 4 bases for J; bases not matched to a gene: 1. This CDR3 region has 13 residues. This CDR3 reads CASSSTGNQPQHF. The CDR3 coding sequence is TGTGCCAGCAGTTCGACAGGGAATCAGCCCCAGCATTTT.

CDR3 region: CASSVDRGIDTQYF. Written as DNA, the CDR3 is TGTGCCAGCAGCGTGGATCGGGGGATAGATACGCAGTATTTT. The gene calls are TRBV9 and TRBJ2-3; D possibly corresponds to TRBD2 (6 bases). Trimming took off 2 bases at V and 5 bases at J, with 12 bases between the two ends. Germline-derived CDR1 and CDR2 are SGDLS and YYNGEE. This CDR3 region has 14 residues.

V and J are TRBV27 and TRBJ1-2; no definite D call. The V gene lost 3 bases and the J gene lost 7 bases, with 12 bases spanning the gap. The CDR3 is 13 amino acids. Germline V gene data show CDR1 as MNHEY and CDR2 as SMNVEV (reference sequence). DNA of the CDR3: TGTGCCAGCAGTTTCCGAGACTCCCGTGGCTACACCTTC. Residues: CASSFRDSRGYTF.

The chain is built from TRBV18 and TRBJ2-7; no clear D. Germline V gene lookup returns CDR1 KGHSH and CDR2 LQKENI. Trimming left V 2 bases short and J 7 bases short, with 6 bases between. The CDR3 extends over 11 amino acids. The DNA of the CDR3 is TGTGCCAGCTCACCAGTTTTAGAGCAGTACTTC. Its protein product is CASSPVLEQYF.

The V gene is TRBV21-1, the J gene TRBJ2-7; the D call in the table, TRBD1, was not verified against the DNA. TRBV21-1 is a recognized pseudogene. The CDR3 totals 20 residues. In nucleotides, the CDR3 is TGTGCCAGCAGCAAAGGCGCGAGTGGTACGCAAAGGGGGCGCGGCAACGAGCAGTACTTC. As protein: CASSKGASGTQRGRGNEQYF.

The chain recombines TRBV19 with TRBJ1-5; D is unresolved. The CDR3 totals 15 residues. Germline-derived CDR1 and CDR2 are LNHDA and SQIVND (reference sequence). V gave up 6 bases and J gave up 5 bases, with 17 bases separating them. The DNA of the CDR3 is TGTGCCAGTAGCCAAACCGGGCCCCGGGATCAGCCCCAGCATTTT. It yields the protein CASSQTGPRDQPQHF.

This chain links TRBV5-1 with TRBJ1-3; the D is unclear. Trimming pared 3 bases from V and 7 bases from J, leaving 14 bases between. Germline V gene lookup returns CDR1 SGHRS and CDR2 YFSETQ. The length of the CDR3 is 14 residues. The CDR3 here is CASSSDGGWNTIYF. The DNA for the CDR3 is TGCGCCAGCAGCTCGGACGGCGGGTGGAACACCATATATTTT.

The J gene is TRBJ2-6, the V gene TRBV30, with D possibly TRBD2 on 7 matching bases. Trimming cost V 5 bases and J 4 bases, with 12 bases left between them. The CDR3 extends over 14 amino acids. Per the germline V gene, CDR1 is GTSNPN and CDR2 is SVGIG (reference sequence). In DNA, the CDR3 is TGTGCCTGGTCGGCGGGGGCCGGGGCCAACGTCCTGACTTTC. Translation gives CAWSAGAGANVLTF.

The chain employs TRBV10-3 and TRBJ2-1, with a possible D match to TRBD1 (6 bases). Germline V gene sequence: CDR1 ENHRY, CDR2 SYGVKD. The CDR3 has 12 amino acids. V shed 6 bases and J shed 7 bases, with 10 bases lying between them. The CDR3 DNA reads as TGTGCCATCAGCAGCCAGGGGAATGAGCAGTTCTTC. Its protein is CAISSQGNEQFF.

In its sample, this clone ranks as medium-sized. The V and J genes are TRBV7-9 and TRBJ2-1; D call uncertain. The V end lost 1 base, the J end lost 2 bases, and 9 bases lay between the germline ends. CDR3 length equals 15 residues. Germline CDR1 reads SEHNR; CDR2 reads FQNEAQ (reference sequence). As DNA, the CDR3 is TGTGCCAGCAGCTTAGACAGAGTTCCCTACAATGAGCAGTTCTTC. This translates into CASSLDRVPYNEQFF.

The chain is built from TRBV4-2 and TRBJ1-2; D gene uncertain. Germline V gene data show CDR1 as LGHNA and CDR2 as YNFKEQ. V lost 4 bases, J lost 4 bases, and 10 bases lay in between. The CDR3 contains 13 residues. CDR3 nucleotides: TGTGCCAGCAGCCGCCGGGATTTCTATGGCTACACCTTC. The encoded protein is CASSRRDFYGYTF.

The chain employs TRBV5-6 and TRBJ2-7; D uncertain. The V end was cut by 3 bases, the J end by 4 bases, with 5 bases between. This CDR3 comprises 11 residues. Germline V gene data show CDR1 as SGHDT and CDR2 as YYEEEE. The CDR3 loop reads CASSSSYEQYF. The DNA for the CDR3 is TGTGCCAGCAGCTCTTCATACGAGCAGTACTTC.

This clone was recorded only once. The chain couples TRBV9 to TRBJ2-1; maybe TRBD1 (5 bases). CDR3 length: 15 amino acids. With 4 bases removed from V and 4 bases from J, the gap between germline ends came to 15 bases. Germline-derived CDR1 and CDR2 are SGDLS and YYNGEE. The CDR3: CASSLGVGSYNEQFF. CDR3 nucleotides: TGTGCCAGCAGCTTAGGGGTGGGAAGTTACAATGAGCAGTTCTTC. Drawing the rest from reference TRBV9 and TRBJ2-1, the complete variable domain is DSGVTQTPKHLITATGQRVTLRCSPRSGDLSVYWYQQSLDQGLQFLIQYYNGEERAKGNILERFSAQQFPDLHSELNLSSLELGDSALYFCASSLGVGSYNEQFFGPGTRLTVL.

The chain is built from TRBV4-2 and TRBJ2-7; 9 bases agree with TRBD1. The V gene's germline CDR1 is LGHNA and CDR2 YNFKEQ. The CDR3 is 17 amino acids. V lost 0 bases and J lost 4; bases outside the gene matches: 10. DNA for the CDR3: TGTGCCAGCAGCCAAGAAAGAGGGACAGGGCAGCATTACGAGCAGTACTTC. Translated, it gives CASSQERGTGQHYEQYF.

This sequence joins TRBV6-5 and TRBJ1-2, with D perhaps matching TRBD1 (6 bases). Germline V gene sequence: CDR1 MNHEY, CDR2 SVGAGI. V was cut by 8 bases and J by 8 bases, with 21 bases left in between. CDR3 length equals 14 residues. The CDR3 nucleotides read TGTGCCAGCTCTCAAGAGGGGACACGCTCGGGCTACACCTTC. Its translation is CASSQEGTRSGYTF.

The gene calls are TRBV18 and TRBJ2-5; a weak D match, TRBD1 (6 bases). The length of the CDR3 is 12 residues. Trimming left V 5 bases short and J 2 bases short, with 6 bases between. CDR1 KGHSH and CDR2 LQKENI come from the germline V gene. The CDR3 sequence: CASSGQQETQYF. CDR3 sequence (DNA): TGTGCCAGCTCAGGACAGCAAGAGACCCAGTACTTC.

The V gene is TRBV10-1, the J gene TRBJ2-1, with 8 bases fitting TRBD2. V gave up 2 bases and J gave up 0 bases; unmatched junction bases: 15. Germline V gene sequence: CDR1 WNHNN, CDR2 SYGVQD (reference sequence). The CDR3 sequence is 20 residues long. CDR3 DNA sequence: TGCGCCAGCAGTGAGGATCGGGAGGGAGGGCCTAGGAGCTCCTACAATGAGCAGTTCTTC. Translating it yields CASSEDREGGPRSSYNEQFF.

The chain employs TRBV15 and TRBJ1-1; the D gene is possibly TRBD1 (5 bases). The V gene lost 0 bases and the J gene lost 6 bases, with 11 bases spanning the gap. CDR3 size: 14 residues. Germline-derived CDR1 and CDR2 are LNHNV and YYDKDF (reference sequence). CDR3 sequence: CATSREGLDAEAFF. The CDR3 DNA follows: TGTGCCACCAGCAGAGAGGGACTCGACGCTGAAGCTTTCTTT.